This TCR beta chain was retrieved from a study of T-cell memory formation after mild COVID-19. About the research overall: TCR clusters showed largely donor specificity.

Constant-segment-primed 5'RACE gave TCR alpha and TCR beta cDNA libraries with sample barcodes and UMIs. TCRdb itself ran the 5' RACE reads through MiXCR, one entry per CDR3 protein. The sample holds roughly 340,000 distinct CDR3 sequences, 20% to 25% seen once. The study's findings and limits: For contracting clones, CD4+ ones sat mainly in CM and EM, CD8+ in EMRA. Clones that shrank (day 15 to 85) were balanced CD4/CD8, whereas later expanders leaned CD4+.

This clonotype was detected a few times. Its target is not known. The sequenced sample consisted of PBMCs or a T cell subset sorted from them (not recorded which). This receptor was obtained from a man younger than 35 who had mild COVID-19 (a few samples of this study predate the infection). Cell type and time point are not known.

As DNA, the CDR3 is TGTGCCAGCAGCCAGACTAGTGAGCAGTTCTTC. As protein: CASSQTSEQFF. The rearrangement links TRBV7-2 to TRBJ2-1; a possible D gene is TRBD2 (6 bases). The V and J ends lost 5 bases and 9 bases respectively, with 8 bases between them. This CDR3 comprises 11 residues. Germline assignment: CDR1 SGHTA and CDR2 FQGNSA.